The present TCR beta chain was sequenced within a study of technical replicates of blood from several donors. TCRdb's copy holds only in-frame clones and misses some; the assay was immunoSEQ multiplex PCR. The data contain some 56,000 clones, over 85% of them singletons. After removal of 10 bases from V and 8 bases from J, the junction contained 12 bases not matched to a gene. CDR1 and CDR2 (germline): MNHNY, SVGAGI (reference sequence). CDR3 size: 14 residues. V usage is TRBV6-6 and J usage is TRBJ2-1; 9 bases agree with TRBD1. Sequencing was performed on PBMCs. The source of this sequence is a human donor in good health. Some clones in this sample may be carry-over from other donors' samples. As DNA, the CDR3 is TGTGCCACCCTTAAGGGACAGGGAACCGATGAGCAGTTCTTC. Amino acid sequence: CATLKGQGTDEQFF.